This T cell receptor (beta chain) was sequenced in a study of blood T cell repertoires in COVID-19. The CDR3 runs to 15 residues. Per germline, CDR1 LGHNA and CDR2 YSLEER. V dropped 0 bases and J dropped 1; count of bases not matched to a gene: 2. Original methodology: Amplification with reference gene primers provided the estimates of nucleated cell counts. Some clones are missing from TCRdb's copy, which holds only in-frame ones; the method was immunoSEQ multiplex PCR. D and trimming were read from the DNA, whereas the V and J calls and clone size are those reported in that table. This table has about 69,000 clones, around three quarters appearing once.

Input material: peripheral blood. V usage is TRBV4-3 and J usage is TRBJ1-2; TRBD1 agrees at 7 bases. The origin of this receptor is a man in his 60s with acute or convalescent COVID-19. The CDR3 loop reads CASSQEGTVNYGYTF. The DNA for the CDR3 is TGCGCCAGCAGCCAAGAGGGGACAGTTAACTATGGCTACACCTTC.